The entry below describes one T cell receptor beta chain. Its matching antigen is unknown. This record comes from a study of cytomegalovirus exposure and HLA in healthy donors. J was trimmed by 2 bases and V by 4 bases; bases with no gene match: 3. Germline CDR1 is SNHLY and CDR2 is FYNNEI. The CDR3 extends over 16 amino acids. PCR involved 60 Vbeta and 13 Jbeta primers. Profiling relied on immunoSEQ multiplex PCR, and the TCRdb table lists in-frame clones only, not all of them. Of fewer than 250,000 clones listed, more than 75% are singletons. Study conclusions and caveats: As confirmed in vitro, a few CMV-associated chains were specific for CMV antigens. When presence/absence was analysed, sequencing depth was taken to be roughly uniform across donors. A later examination showed that TCR association rates differed by HLA locus, with DRB1 most and HLA-C fewest. Several of the most significant clusters were apparently associated with common viral pathogens in a later analysis.

Sequenced sample: PBMCs. The chain uses TRBV2 and TRBJ2-2; 11 nucleotides match TRBD2. The receptor was isolated from a human donor in good health. The DNA for the CDR3 is TGTGCCAGCAGTGCGGGACTAGCGGACAACACCGGGGAGCTGTTTTTT. Its translation is CASSAGLADNTGELFF.